A selection of T cell receptor beta chains follows, all from one sample in a study of cytotoxic CD8 clonotypes in ibrutinib-treated CLL. The protocol was immunoSEQ multiplex PCR, while the TCRdb copy is restricted to in-frame clones and leaves out a portion. The table records about 140,000 clones, 65% to 85% of them present only once. This specimen was PBMCs, taken after 36 months of ibrutinib treatment. Source of these receptors: a human donor with chronic lymphocytic leukemia. The CDR3 runs from the conserved cysteine through the conserved F or W. Each record gives: clone size, D gene, J gene, V gene, CDR3 protein, CDR3 DNA. D genes are given only for firm matches. Where a row states a size, it is once, few, many or the class of an expanded clone; other rows omit it.

clone size: once; D gene: -; J gene: TRBJ1-2; V gene: TRBV28; CDR3 protein: CASSLFSGLSYGYTF; CDR3 DNA: TGTGCCAGCAGTTTATTTTCGGGGCTGAGCTATGGCTACACCTTC
clone size: once; D gene: -; J gene: TRBJ2-7; V gene: TRBV5-5; CDR3 protein: CASSFLPPTLTYEQYF; CDR3 DNA: TGTGCCAGCAGCTTCCTTCCCCCGACACTTACCTACGAGCAGTACTTC
clone size: once; D gene: -; J gene: TRBJ1-1; V gene: TRBV2; CDR3 protein: CASSLGLTEAFF; CDR3 DNA: TGTGCCAGCAGTTTGGGACTCACTGAAGCTTTCTTT
clone size: -; D gene: -; J gene: TRBJ2-3; V gene: TRBV19; CDR3 protein: CASSPRGSRWDTQYF; CDR3 DNA: TGTGCCAGTAGCCCCCGAGGCTCCCGGTGGGATACGCAGTATTTT
clone size: -; D gene: -; J gene: TRBJ1-5; V gene: TRBV21-1; CDR3 protein: CASSTLPGQGALFSNQPQHF; CDR3 DNA: TGTGCCAGCAGCACATTGCCGGGACAGGGGGCCTTGTTTAGCAATCAGCCCCAGCATTTT
clone size: -; D gene: -; J gene: TRBJ2-4; V gene: TRBV5-1; CDR3 protein: CASSLGHGVQQNIQYF; CDR3 DNA: TGCGCCAGCAGCTTGGGTCACGGGGTCCAACAAAACATTCAGTACTTC
clone size: -; D gene: -; J gene: TRBJ2-7; V gene: TRBV4-1; CDR3 protein: CASSQRTTYYEQYF; CDR3 DNA: TGCGCCAGCAGCCAACGGACCACCTATTACGAGCAGTACTTC
clone size: -; D gene: TRBD2; J gene: TRBJ2-2; V gene: TRBV11-2; CDR3 protein: CASSQSTGTSTGELFF; CDR3 DNA: TGTGCCAGCAGCCAAAGTACCGGGACTAGCACCGGGGAGCTGTTTTTT
clone size: -; D gene: TRBD1; J gene: TRBJ1-1; V gene: TRBV10-3; CDR3 protein: CAIRGTDPNTEAFF; CDR3 DNA: TGTGCCATCAGGGGGACAGACCCTAACACTGAAGCTTTCTTT
clone size: -; D gene: -; J gene: TRBJ1-3; V gene: TRBV2; CDR3 protein: CASSVRGDAGNTIYF; CDR3 DNA: TGTGCCAGCAGTGTCCGGGGCGATGCTGGAAACACCATATATTTT